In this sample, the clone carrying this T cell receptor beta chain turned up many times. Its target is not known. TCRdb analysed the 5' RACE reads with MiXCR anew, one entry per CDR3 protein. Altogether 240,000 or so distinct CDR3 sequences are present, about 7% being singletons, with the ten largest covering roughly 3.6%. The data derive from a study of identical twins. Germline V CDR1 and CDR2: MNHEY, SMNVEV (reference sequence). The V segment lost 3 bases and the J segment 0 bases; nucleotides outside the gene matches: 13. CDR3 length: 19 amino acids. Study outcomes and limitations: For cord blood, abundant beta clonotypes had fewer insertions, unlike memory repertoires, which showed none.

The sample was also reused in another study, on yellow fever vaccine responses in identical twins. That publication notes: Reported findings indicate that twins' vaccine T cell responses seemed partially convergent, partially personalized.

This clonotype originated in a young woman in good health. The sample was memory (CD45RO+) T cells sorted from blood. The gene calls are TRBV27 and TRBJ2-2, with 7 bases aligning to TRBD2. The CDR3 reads CASSFRWTSLGANTGELFF. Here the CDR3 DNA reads TGTGCCAGCAGTTTTAGGTGGACTAGTCTCGGTGCGAACACCGGGGAGCTGTTTTTT.